Described below is a single T cell receptor (beta chain) sequence and its context. Its antigen remains unidentified. This sample is part of a study of shared clonotypes between healthy human individuals. Across the whole study: Each donor's CD4 naive and CD4 memory cells filled three plates apiece, CD8 naive two, and CD8 memory one. Overall study results and limits: Clonotypes not shared had lower generation probabilities than those common to all four donors. A limitation of the genetic and exposure-history diversity represented arose from few donors.

V lost 1 base and J lost 9, with 15 bases in between. CDR1 is SGHAT, CDR2 FQNNGV, per germline. This CDR3 is 14 amino acids long. Clones were read by immunoSEQ multiplex PCR, and TCRdb kept only the in-frame ones, dropping some. The sample comprises 2 million to 2.5 million clones, approximately 93% of which are singletons, and 0.35% to 0.45% rests with the top ten. This chain uses TRBV11-2 with TRBJ2-5, with D maybe TRBD2 (6 bases). The sequenced material came from naive CD4+ T cells from PBMCs. Stated subset: CD45RA+ positively selected. This clonotype originated in a young man in good health. Some clones in this sample may be carry-over from other donors' samples. The CDR3 nucleotides read TGTGCCAGCAGCTTAGGCGCGGGAACTGGGGCCCAGTACTTC. Protein sequence: CASSLGAGTGAQYF.